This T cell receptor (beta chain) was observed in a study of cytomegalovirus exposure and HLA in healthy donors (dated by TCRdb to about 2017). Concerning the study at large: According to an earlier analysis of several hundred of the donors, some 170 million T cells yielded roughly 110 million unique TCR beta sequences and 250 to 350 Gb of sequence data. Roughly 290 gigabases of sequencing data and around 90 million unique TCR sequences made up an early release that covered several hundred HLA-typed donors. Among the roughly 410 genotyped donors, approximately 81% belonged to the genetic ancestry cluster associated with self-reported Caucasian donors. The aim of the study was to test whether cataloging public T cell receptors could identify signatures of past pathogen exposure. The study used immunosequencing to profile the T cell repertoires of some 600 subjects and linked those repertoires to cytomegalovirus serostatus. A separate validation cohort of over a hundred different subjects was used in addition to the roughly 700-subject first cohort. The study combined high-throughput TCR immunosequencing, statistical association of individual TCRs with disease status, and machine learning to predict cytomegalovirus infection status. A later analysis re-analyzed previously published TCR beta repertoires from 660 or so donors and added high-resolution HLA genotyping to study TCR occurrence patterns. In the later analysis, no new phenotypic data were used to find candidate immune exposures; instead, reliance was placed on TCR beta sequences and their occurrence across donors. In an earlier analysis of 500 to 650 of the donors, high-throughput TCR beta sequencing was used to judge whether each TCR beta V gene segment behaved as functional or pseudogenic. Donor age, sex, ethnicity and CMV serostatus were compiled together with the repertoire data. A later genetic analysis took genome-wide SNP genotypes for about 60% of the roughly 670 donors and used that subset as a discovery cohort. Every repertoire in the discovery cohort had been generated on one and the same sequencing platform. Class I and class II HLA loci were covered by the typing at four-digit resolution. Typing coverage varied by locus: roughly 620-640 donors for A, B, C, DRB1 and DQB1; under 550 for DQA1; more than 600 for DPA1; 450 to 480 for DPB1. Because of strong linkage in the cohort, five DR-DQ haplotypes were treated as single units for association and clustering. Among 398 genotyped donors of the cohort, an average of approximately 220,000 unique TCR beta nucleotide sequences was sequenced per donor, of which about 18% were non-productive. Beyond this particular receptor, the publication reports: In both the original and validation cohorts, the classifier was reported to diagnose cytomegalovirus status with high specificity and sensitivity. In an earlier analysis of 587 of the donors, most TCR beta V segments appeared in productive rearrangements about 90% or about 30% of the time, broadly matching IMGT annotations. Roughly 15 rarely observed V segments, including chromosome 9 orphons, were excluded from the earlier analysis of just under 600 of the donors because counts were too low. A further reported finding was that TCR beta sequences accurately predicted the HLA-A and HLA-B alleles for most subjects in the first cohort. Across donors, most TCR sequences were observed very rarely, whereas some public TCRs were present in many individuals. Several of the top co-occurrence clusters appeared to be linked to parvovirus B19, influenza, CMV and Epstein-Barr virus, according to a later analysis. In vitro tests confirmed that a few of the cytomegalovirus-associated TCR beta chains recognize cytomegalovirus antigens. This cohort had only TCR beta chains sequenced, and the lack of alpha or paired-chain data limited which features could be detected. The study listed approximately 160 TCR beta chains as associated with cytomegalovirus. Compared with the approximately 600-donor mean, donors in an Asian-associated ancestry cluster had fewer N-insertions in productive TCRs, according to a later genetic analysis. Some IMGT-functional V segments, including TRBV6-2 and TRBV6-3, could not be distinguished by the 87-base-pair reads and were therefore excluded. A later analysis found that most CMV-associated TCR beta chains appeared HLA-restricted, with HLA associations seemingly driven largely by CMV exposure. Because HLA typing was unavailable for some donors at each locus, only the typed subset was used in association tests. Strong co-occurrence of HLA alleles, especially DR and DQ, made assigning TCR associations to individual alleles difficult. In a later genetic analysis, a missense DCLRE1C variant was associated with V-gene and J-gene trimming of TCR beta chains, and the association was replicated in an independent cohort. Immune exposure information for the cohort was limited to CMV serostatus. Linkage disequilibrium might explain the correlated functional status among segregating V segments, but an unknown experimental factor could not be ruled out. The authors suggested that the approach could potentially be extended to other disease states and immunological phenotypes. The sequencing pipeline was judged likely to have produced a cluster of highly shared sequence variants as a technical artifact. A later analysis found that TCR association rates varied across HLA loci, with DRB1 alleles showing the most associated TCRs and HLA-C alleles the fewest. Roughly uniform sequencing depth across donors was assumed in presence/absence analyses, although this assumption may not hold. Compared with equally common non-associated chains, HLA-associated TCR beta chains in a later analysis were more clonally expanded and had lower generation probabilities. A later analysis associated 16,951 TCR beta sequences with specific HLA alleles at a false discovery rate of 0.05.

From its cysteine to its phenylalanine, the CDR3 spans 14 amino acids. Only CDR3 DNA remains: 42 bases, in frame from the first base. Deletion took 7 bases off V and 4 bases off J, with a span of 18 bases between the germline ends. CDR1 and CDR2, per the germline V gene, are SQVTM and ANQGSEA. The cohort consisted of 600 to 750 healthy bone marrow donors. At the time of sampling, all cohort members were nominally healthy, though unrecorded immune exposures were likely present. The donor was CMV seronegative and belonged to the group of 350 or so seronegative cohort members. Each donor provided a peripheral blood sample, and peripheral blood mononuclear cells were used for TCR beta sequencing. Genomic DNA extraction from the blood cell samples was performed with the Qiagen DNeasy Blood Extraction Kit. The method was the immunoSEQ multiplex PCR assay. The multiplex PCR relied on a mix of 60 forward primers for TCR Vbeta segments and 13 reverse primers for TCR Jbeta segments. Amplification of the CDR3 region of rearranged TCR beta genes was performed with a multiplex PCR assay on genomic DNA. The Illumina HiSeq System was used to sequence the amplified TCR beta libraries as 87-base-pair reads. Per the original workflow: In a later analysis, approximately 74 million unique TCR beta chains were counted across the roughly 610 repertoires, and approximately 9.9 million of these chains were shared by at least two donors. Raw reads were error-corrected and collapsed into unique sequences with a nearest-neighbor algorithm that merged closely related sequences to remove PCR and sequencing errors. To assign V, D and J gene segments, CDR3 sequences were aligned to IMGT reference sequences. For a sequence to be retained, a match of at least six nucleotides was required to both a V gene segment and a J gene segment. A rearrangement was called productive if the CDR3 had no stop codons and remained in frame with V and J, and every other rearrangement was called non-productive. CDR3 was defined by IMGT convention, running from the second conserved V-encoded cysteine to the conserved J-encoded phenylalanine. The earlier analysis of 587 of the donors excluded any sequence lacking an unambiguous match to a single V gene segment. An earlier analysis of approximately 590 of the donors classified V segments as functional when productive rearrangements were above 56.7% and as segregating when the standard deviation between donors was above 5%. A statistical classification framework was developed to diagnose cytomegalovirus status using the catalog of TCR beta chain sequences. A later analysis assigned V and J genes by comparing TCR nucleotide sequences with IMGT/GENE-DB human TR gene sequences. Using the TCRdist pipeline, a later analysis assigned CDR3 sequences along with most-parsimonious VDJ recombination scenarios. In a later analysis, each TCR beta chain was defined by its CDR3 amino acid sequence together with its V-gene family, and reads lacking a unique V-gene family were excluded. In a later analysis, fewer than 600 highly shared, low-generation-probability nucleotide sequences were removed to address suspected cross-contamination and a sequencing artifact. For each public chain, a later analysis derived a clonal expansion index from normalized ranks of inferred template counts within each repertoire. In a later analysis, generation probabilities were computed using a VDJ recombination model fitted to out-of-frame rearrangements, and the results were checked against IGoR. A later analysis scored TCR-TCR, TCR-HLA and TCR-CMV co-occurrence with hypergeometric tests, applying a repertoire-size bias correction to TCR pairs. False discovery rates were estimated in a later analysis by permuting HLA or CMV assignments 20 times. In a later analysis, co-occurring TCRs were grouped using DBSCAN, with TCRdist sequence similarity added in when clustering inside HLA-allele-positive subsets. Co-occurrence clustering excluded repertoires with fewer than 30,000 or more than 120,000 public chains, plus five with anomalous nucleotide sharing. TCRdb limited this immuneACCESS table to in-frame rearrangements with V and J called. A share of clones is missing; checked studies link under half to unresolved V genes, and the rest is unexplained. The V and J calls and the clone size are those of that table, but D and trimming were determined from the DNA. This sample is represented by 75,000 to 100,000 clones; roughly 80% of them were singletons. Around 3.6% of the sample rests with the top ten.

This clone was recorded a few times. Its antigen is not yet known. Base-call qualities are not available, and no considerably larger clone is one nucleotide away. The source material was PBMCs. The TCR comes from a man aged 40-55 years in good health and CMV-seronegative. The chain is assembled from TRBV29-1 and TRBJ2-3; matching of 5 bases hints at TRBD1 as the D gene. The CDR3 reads CSGAVARGADTQYF. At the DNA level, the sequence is TGCAGCGGAGCTGTAGCAAGGGGTGCAGATACGCAGTATTTT.